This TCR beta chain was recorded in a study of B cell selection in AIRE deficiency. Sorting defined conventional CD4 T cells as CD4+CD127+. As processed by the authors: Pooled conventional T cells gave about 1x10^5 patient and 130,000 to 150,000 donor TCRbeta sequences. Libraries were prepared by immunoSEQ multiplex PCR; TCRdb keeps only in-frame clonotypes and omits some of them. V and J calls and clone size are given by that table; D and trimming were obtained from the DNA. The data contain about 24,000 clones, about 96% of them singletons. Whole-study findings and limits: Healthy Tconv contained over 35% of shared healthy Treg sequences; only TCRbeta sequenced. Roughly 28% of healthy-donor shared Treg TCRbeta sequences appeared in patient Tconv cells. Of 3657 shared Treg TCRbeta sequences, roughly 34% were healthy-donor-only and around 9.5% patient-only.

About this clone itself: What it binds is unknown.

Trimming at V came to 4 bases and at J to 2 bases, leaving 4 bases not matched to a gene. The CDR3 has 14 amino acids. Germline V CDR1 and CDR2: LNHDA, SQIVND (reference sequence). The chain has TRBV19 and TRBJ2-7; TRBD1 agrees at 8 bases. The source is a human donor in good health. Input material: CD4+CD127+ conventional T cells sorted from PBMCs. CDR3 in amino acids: CASSTGQGAYEQYF. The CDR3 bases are TGTGCCAGTAGTACAGGACAGGGCGCCTACGAGCAGTACTTC.